This T cell receptor (beta chain) was recorded in a study of a mutant IDH1 vaccine in newly diagnosed glioma. As for the study in general: Before enrollment, patients got radiotherapy alone, temozolomide alone, or mostly the combination.

This clone was detected only a few times. What it recognizes is unknown. The time point was: week 5, during vaccination. The study gave 300 ug of mutant IDH1 20-mer peptide per vaccine dose, with topical imiquimod. Germline CDR1 is MNHEY and CDR2 is SMNVEV (reference sequence). V was trimmed by 2 bases and J by 6 bases, leaving 10 bases between them. The CDR3 has 13 residues. Using immunoSEQ multiplex PCR, the repertoire was profiled, and TCRdb retains in-frame clones only, with some absent. The data contain more than 9,500 clones, roughly 84% of them singletons. Material: PBMCs, obtained from a glioma patient whose treatment included an IDH1 peptide vaccine. The origin of this receptor is a woman aged 40 to 50 with glioma. Some clones in this sample may be carry-over from other donors' samples. This chain joins TRBV27 and TRBJ2-5, with D tentatively TRBD1 or TRBD2 (5 bases each). The CDR3 DNA follows: TGTGCCAGCAGTTTAGAGGGGCCCCAGACCCAGTACTTC. Translating gives CASSLEGPQTQYF.